Each of the 29 T cell receptor beta chains below was sequenced from the same sample in a study of T cells in Graves' hyperthyroidism and ophthalmopathy. Amplification targeted TCR beta CDR3 regions from RNA transcripts. The TCR CDR3 was amplified in a first-round RT-PCR using the HTBI primer set. TCRdb reprocessed the multiplex PCR reads via MiXCR and lists one record per CDR3 protein. The sample shows 660,000 or so distinct CDR3 sequences, more than 20% of them seen only once. The specimen sequenced was blood. These receptors all stem from a man aged 25 to 40 with Graves' ophthalmopathy.

The chain couples TRBV3-1 to TRBJ2-1, with D tentatively TRBD2 (6 bases). Germline loops: CDR1 LGHDT, CDR2 YNNKEL (reference sequence). The ends were cut back, 4 bases at V and 3 bases at J, with 19 bases in the middle. The CDR3 contains 17 residues. The CDR3 sequence: CASSPELGAGYYNEQFF. The CDR3 coding sequence is TGTGCCAGCAGCCCTGAACTGGGAGCGGGTTACTACAATGAGCAGTTCTTC.

The chain joins TRBV7-2 to TRBJ1-2, with TRBD1 identical over 10 bases. The germline gives CDR1 SGHTA, CDR2 FQGNSA. The CDR3 totals 15 residues. V was clipped by 4 bases and J by 8 bases; unmatched bases: 10. The chain's CDR3 is CASSSGSGTGEGYTF. DNA for the CDR3: TGTGCCAGCAGCTCCGGATCCGGGACAGGGGAGGGCTACACCTTC.

This chain joins TRBV5-4 and TRBJ2-7; 7 bases fit TRBD1. The CDR3 is 15 amino acids. Trimming cost V 3 bases and J 4 bases; bases outside gene matches: 10. Germline-derived CDR1 and CDR2 are SGHNT and YYREEE (reference sequence). The CDR3 spells CASSYTTGPGYEQYF. The CDR3 nucleotides read TGTGCCAGCAGCTACACGACAGGGCCGGGGTACGAGCAGTACTTC.

At least ten counts were recorded for this clonotype. This chain connects TRBV5-6 to TRBJ2-5; D is unclear. Germline V gene data show CDR1 as SGHDT and CDR2 as YYEEEE. This CDR3 contains 11 residues. V was cut by 0 bases and J by 7 bases, with 4 bases left in between. The CDR3 coding sequence is TGTGCCAGCAGCTTGGGGACGACCCAGTACTTC. It specifies CASSLGTTQYF.

This clonotype was recorded a few times. V gene TRBV6-2 or TRBV6-3 combines with J gene TRBJ2-2; 13 bases fit TRBD2. The CDR3 loop spans 20 amino acids. V trimming: 0 bases; J trimming: 1 base; junction bases outside the gene matches: 8. The germline gives CDR1 MNHEY, CDR2 SVGEGT. The CDR3 nucleotides read TGTGCCAGCAGTTACTCCCCGACTAGCGGGAGGAGTTGGAACACCGGGGAGCTGTTTTTT. Protein sequence: CASSYSPTSGRSWNTGELFF.

CDR3 protein: CASSSSSGWGNEQFF. The CDR3 DNA reads TGTGCCAGCAGTTCGTCTAGCGGGTGGGGAAATGAGCAGTTCTTC. This chain links TRBV6-2 or TRBV6-3 with TRBJ2-1, with 8 bases lining up with TRBD2. Germline V gives CDR1 MNHEY, CDR2 SVGEGT. This CDR3 has 15 amino acids. Unmatched junction bases numbered 9, after V lost 4 bases and J lost 7 bases.

In its sample, this clonotype was seen a few times. The rearrangement links TRBV6-2 or TRBV6-3 to TRBJ1-1; TRBD1 matches at 8 bases. Germline lookup yields CDR1 MNHEY and CDR2 SVGEGT. The CDR3 contains 12 residues. The V segment lost 5 bases and the J segment 10 bases; nucleotides outside the gene matches: 6. CDR3 in DNA: TGTGCCAGCAGTCAGGGGGCGCAGACAGCTTTCTTT. As protein: CASSQGAQTAFF.

This clonotype was counted many times. The chain joins TRBV3-1 to TRBJ2-5; possibly TRBD2 for D (6 bases). V was clipped by 0 bases and J by 5 bases, with 10 bases between them. CDR1 and CDR2 from the germline V gene are LGHDT and YNNKEL (reference sequence). This CDR3 region has 14 residues. Here the CDR3 reads CASSQDSGRETQYF. The CDR3, as DNA: TGTGCCAGCAGCCAAGATTCGGGGAGGGAGACCCAGTACTTC.

This clonotype was seen only a few times. CDR3 DNA: TGCAGTGCTAGAAGTGGGACTAGCGGGAAAAACATTCAGTACTTC. Translation gives CSARSGTSGKNIQYF. The chain carries TRBV20-1 and TRBJ2-4; 12 nucleotides agree with TRBD2. Per germline, CDR1 DFQATT and CDR2 SNEGSKA (reference sequence). The V gene end was trimmed by 2 bases and the J gene end by 4 bases; junction bases not matched to a gene: 3. The CDR3 is 15 amino acids.

The chain joins TRBV6-1 to TRBJ1-4; possibly TRBD1 for D (5 bases). The V gene's germline CDR1 is MNHNS and CDR2 SASEGT. V was pared by 5 bases and J by 3 bases, with 16 bases between. The CDR3 has 16 amino acids. In nucleotides, the CDR3 is TGTGCCAGCAGTATCCAGGGTTCCATACCTAATGAAAAACTGTTTTTT. The encoded protein is CASSIQGSIPNEKLFF.

This clonotype was observed a few times. The gene calls are TRBV20-1 and TRBJ2-3; TRBD1 might be the D (5 bases). In germline, CDR1 is DFQATT, CDR2 SNEGSKA (reference sequence). Trimming left V 6 bases short and J 4 bases short, with 11 bases between. CDR3 length: 12 amino acids. The CDR3 loop reads CSADPRADTQYF. CDR3 coding DNA: TGCAGTGCAGACCCCAGGGCAGATACGCAGTATTTT.

The V and J genes are TRBV29-1 and TRBJ2-7; 7 bases align to TRBD1. V lost 6 bases, J lost 1 base, and 9 bases stayed unmatched. This CDR3 region has 14 residues. Germline CDR1 SQVTM, CDR2 ANQGSEA. CDR3 amino acids: CSVIPGQKSYEQYF. CDR3 coding DNA: TGCAGCGTCATACCGGGACAGAAGTCCTACGAGCAGTACTTC.

The chain carries TRBV19 and TRBJ1-1; D is perhaps TRBD1 (6 bases). The germline CDR1 and CDR2 sequences are LNHDA and SQIVND (reference sequence). V gave up 3 bases and J gave up 4 bases, with 12 bases separating them. CDR3 size: 14 residues. The CDR3 DNA reads TGTGCCAGTAGTATCTCGGGGGCGGCCACTGAAGCTTTCTTT. This encodes CASSISGAATEAFF.

The chain joins TRBV7-2 to TRBJ2-3, with D perhaps matching TRBD2 (7 bases). Germline values: CDR1 SGHTA, CDR2 FQGNSA. Between the trimmed V and J ends, which lost 3 bases and 1 base, there was a span of 17 bases. This CDR3 contains 17 residues. The CDR3: CASSFGRGRPGTDTQYF. The CDR3, as DNA: TGTGCCAGCAGCTTTGGGCGGGGGCGGCCCGGCACAGATACGCAGTATTTT.

This clonotype was seen repeatedly, ten times or more. The chain uses TRBV11-2 and TRBJ2-5; D ambiguous. With 5 bases removed from V and 3 bases from J, the gap between germline ends came to 16 bases. The CDR3 is 15 amino acids. CDR1 is SGHAT and CDR2 is FQNNGV in the germline V gene. The CDR3 reads CASSPGHSVKETQYF. For the CDR3, the DNA is TGTGCCAGCAGCCCGGGCCACTCGGTCAAAGAGACCCAGTACTTC.

The chain is built from TRBV3-1 and TRBJ2-4; D is possibly TRBD1 or TRBD2 (5 bases each). The CDR3 is 17 amino acids. V lost 0 bases to trimming and J lost 9 bases, with 21 bases between them. Germline V gene lookup returns CDR1 LGHDT and CDR2 YNNKEL (reference sequence). The CDR3 sequence is CASSQDHAGPRGSIQYF. The CDR3 bases are TGTGCCAGCAGCCAAGATCATGCAGGGCCCCGGGGTTCCATTCAGTACTTC.

This clonotype was seen many times. This rearrangement joins TRBV29-1 to TRBJ2-3, with 8 bases fitting TRBD1. Germline-derived CDR1 and CDR2 are SQVTM and ANQGSEA. The CDR3 has 14 amino acids. V trimming: 8 bases; J trimming: 2 bases; junction bases outside the gene matches: 9. CDR3 sequence: CSITGTGLTDTQYF. In DNA form, the CDR3 reads TGCAGCATAACCGGGACAGGTCTCACAGATACGCAGTATTTT.

This clonotype was seen just once. V gene TRBV24-1 combines with J gene TRBJ2-1; TRBD1 matches at 7 bases. CDR3 size: 15 residues. Germline lookup yields CDR1 KGHDR and CDR2 SFDVKD. The V gene end was trimmed by 4 bases and the J gene end by 1 base; junction bases not matched to a gene: 3. CDR3 sequence: CATSETGESYNEQFF. The CDR3 bases are TGTGCCACCAGTGAAACAGGGGAGTCCTACAATGAGCAGTTCTTC.

This clonotype came up a few times. The chain joins TRBV7-9 to TRBJ2-7, with 9 positions matching TRBD2. Germline V lookup: CDR1 SEHNR, CDR2 FQNEAQ (reference sequence). The CDR3 is 16 amino acids. V was pared by 6 bases and J by 2 bases, with 11 bases of the junction left unmatched. The CDR3 DNA reads as TGTGCCAGCAGAAATGATCTTAGCGGGAGACCCTACGAGCAGTACTTC. Its protein product is CASRNDLSGRPYEQYF.

CDR3 amino acids: CASSPGTVSAGYQETQYF. The CDR3 bases are TGTGCCAGCAGTCCCGGGACTGTATCGGCCGGGTACCAAGAGACCCAGTACTTC. The chain has TRBV6-1 and TRBJ2-5, with D tentatively TRBD2 (6 bases). The germline V and J ends were trimmed by 5 bases and 0 bases, with 22 bases remaining between them. The length of the CDR3 is 18 residues. Germline V lookup: CDR1 MNHNS, CDR2 SASEGT.

This clonotype was detected ten times or more. The chain recombines TRBV5-1 with TRBJ1-4; 10 positions match TRBD1. The germline gives CDR1 SGHRS, CDR2 YFSETQ. The CDR3 sequence is 16 residues long. J lost 1 base, V lost 4 bases, and 4 bases had no gene match. CDR3 in DNA: TGCGCCAGCAGCACAGGACAGGGGGGAACTAATGAAAAACTGTTTTTT. It specifies CASSTGQGGTNEKLFF. The variable domain in full, with the rest retrieved from reference TRBV5-1 and TRBJ1-4, is KAGVTQTPRYLIKTRGQQVTLSCSPISGHRSVSWYQQTPGQGLQFLFEYFSETQRNKGNFPGRFSGRQFSNSRSEMNVSTLELGDSALYLCASSTGQGGTNEKLFFGSGTQLSVL.

This clonotype turned up a few times. V is TRBV19 and J is TRBJ2-3; 9 bases map to TRBD1. Trimming removed 11 bases from V and 3 bases from J; junction bases left unmatched: 9. The CDR3 runs to 14 residues. The V gene's germline CDR1 is LNHDA and CDR2 SQIVND (reference sequence). The CDR3 here is CASRTGELTDTQYF. The CDR3 nucleotides are TGTGCCTCCCGGACAGGGGAATTGACAGATACGCAGTATTTT.

Comments on this clonotype: This may stem from a read error, because a much larger clone lies one nucleotide away. The chain employs TRBV6-1 and TRBJ2-2; TRBD1 or TRBD2 may be the D gene (5 bases each). V was pared by 5 bases and J by 7 bases, with 14 bases between. CDR3 length: 14 amino acids. CDR1 and CDR2 (germline): MNHNS, SASEGT. Written as DNA, the CDR3 is TGTGCCAGCAGTATAGAGGGGCTTGTCGGGGAGCTGTTTTTT. This translates into CASSIEGLVGELFF.

In this sample, this clonotype turned up a few times. V is TRBV6-1 and J is TRBJ1-2; D not certain. Trimming removed 2 bases from V and 2 bases from J, with 6 bases in between. From germline, CDR1 is MNHNS and CDR2 SASEGT. The CDR3 totals 13 residues. CDR3 loop: CASSEQSNYGYTF. The DNA for the CDR3 is TGTGCCAGCAGTGAACAGTCCAACTATGGCTACACCTTC.

This clonotype was found many times. J is TRBJ2-7 and V is TRBV29-1, with 7 bases lining up with TRBD2. Germline V gene lookup returns CDR1 SQVTM and CDR2 ANQGSEA. The J segment lost 0 bases and the V segment lost 3 bases, leaving 2 bases of the junction unmatched. This CDR3 has 13 amino acids. The CDR3: CSVDGGSSYEQYF. The CDR3, as DNA: TGCAGCGTTGATGGCGGGAGCTCCTACGAGCAGTACTTC.

This clonotype was counted between two and nine times. This sequence joins TRBV7-2 and TRBJ1-5, with no clear D. The germline V gene encodes CDR1 SGHTA and CDR2 FQGNSA. The CDR3 has 15 residues. V lost 3 bases, J lost 6 bases, and 15 bases lay in between. The CDR3 is CASSLGRHGIQPQHF. In DNA, the CDR3 is TGTGCCAGCAGCTTGGGAAGACACGGGATTCAGCCCCAGCATTTT.

This clonotype was detected ten times or more. V is TRBV28 and J is TRBJ2-5; 7 nucleotides align to TRBD1. This CDR3 has 16 residues. Unmatched junction bases numbered 9, after V lost 4 bases and J lost 1 base. Germline loops: CDR1 MDHEN, CDR2 SYDVKM. The CDR3 loop is CASSSTGTEVQETQYF. CDR3 bases: TGTGCCAGCAGTTCAACTGGGACAGAGGTCCAAGAGACCCAGTACTTC. Supplemented by reference TRBV28 and TRBJ2-5, the full variable domain reads DVKVTQSSRYLVKRTGEKVFLECVQDMDHENMFWYRQDPGLGLRLIYFSYDVKMKEKGDIPEGYSVSREKKERFSLILESASTNQTSMYLCASSSTGTEVQETQYFGPGTRLLVL.

J is TRBJ1-2 and V is TRBV6-6, with a weak D call TRBD1 (5 bases). The germline V gene encodes CDR1 MNHNY and CDR2 SVGAGI (reference sequence). The CDR3 covers 14 residues. With 0 bases removed from V and 6 bases from J, the gap between germline ends came to 11 bases. For the CDR3, the DNA is TGTGCCAGCAGTTACTCCGGGGGGGGGGATGGCTACACCTTC. Encoded protein: CASSYSGGGDGYTF.

This clonotype was recorded at least ten times. The rearrangement uses TRBV6-1 and TRBJ2-3, with TRBD2 matching over 8 bases. The CDR3 length is 14 residues. Per the germline V gene, CDR1 is MNHNS and CDR2 is SASEGT. V gave up 6 bases and J gave up 3 bases; unmatched junction bases: 5. The CDR3 DNA reads TGTGCCAGCAGCGGCGGGAGGTTGACAGATACGCAGTATTTT. It encodes CASSGGRLTDTQYF.